This T cell receptor (beta chain) was identified in a study of OX40 agonist ivuxolimab in advanced cancers. Looking at the study overall: Ivuxolimab, which is an agonistic anti-OX40 (CD134) antibody, was administered to the patients.

Measured with immunoSEQ multiplex PCR; TCRdb has only the in-frame clones, and not every one. Of 75,000 to 90,000 clones listed, around 90% were seen once; the top ten hold 6.5% to 8.5%. V was pared by 0 bases and J by 4 bases, with 9 bases between. CDR1 is GTSNPN and CDR2 is SVGIG in the germline V gene (reference sequence). CDR3 length: 13 residues. V usage is TRBV30 and J usage is TRBJ2-5, with no clear D. The sample consisted of CD4+ or CD8+ T cells sorted from blood, taken in a trial of the OX40 agonist ivuxolimab. This TCR derives from an adult with an advanced solid tumor such as melanoma, head and neck, liver or kidney cancer. CDR3 nucleotide sequence: TGTGCCTGGAGTGTGGGCTCGCTAGAGACCCAGTACTTC. Protein: CAWSVGSLETQYF.